The clone carrying this T cell receptor (beta chain) came up a few times. TCRdb re-analysed the 5' RACE reads in MiXCR, keeping a single row per CDR3 protein. The profile covers roughly 250,000 distinct CDR3 sequences, with roughly 15% appearing a single time and 3.5% to 4% taken by the ten largest. The data originate from a study of T-cell memory formation after mild COVID-19. The sequenced sample consisted of PBMCs or a T cell subset sorted from them (not recorded which). This clonotype originated in a man aged 18 to 29 who had mild COVID-19 (a few samples of this study predate the infection). Cell type and time point are not known.

The chain's CDR3 is CASSLFGNYGYTF. CDR3 sequence (DNA): TGTGCCAGCAGTTTATTCGGGAACTATGGCTACACCTTC. The chain couples TRBV12-3 or TRBV12-4 to TRBJ1-2, with D unresolved. This CDR3 region has 13 residues. Trimming removed 2 bases from V and 2 bases from J, with 6 bases in between.